Listed below are T cell receptor beta chains from one sample, sequenced in a study of chemoradiotherapy in HPV16-positive cancers. Some clones are missing from TCRdb's copy, which holds only in-frame ones; the method was immunoSEQ multiplex PCR. Of 9,000 to 15,000 clones listed, more than 50% are singletons. This specimen was collected from a patient who underwent chemoradiotherapy. These receptors were obtained from a human donor with HPV-associated anogenital cancer. Each CDR3 is given with its conserved first and last residue. A D gene is named only where the DNA matches it firmly. For some rows the clone size is stated as once, few or many, or as a class when expanded; others skip it.

j_call: TRBJ2-1
v_call: TRBV7-9
d_call: TRBD2
clone_size: once
cdr3_nt: TGTGCCAGCAGCTTAGGGACTAGCGGTATGTGGCGGTGGAATGAGCAGTTCTTC
cdr3_aa: CASSLGTSGMWRWNEQFF

j_call: TRBJ2-3
v_call: TRBV30
d_call: -
clone_size: -
cdr3_nt: TGTGCCTGGAAGTTGGGTGGCACAGATACGCAGTATTTT
cdr3_aa: CAWKLGGTDTQYF

j_call: TRBJ1-1
v_call: TRBV6-4
d_call: TRBD1
clone_size: medium-sized
cdr3_nt: TGTGCCAGCACCGAAACAGGGGAAGGAAACACTGAAGCTTTCTTT
cdr3_aa: CASTETGEGNTEAFF

j_call: TRBJ1-2
v_call: TRBV2
d_call: TRBD1
clone_size: -
cdr3_nt: TGTGCCAGCAGTGAAATAATCTCGACAGGGGACGGCTACACCTTC
cdr3_aa: CASSEIISTGDGYTF

j_call: TRBJ1-5
v_call: TRBV7-8
d_call: -
clone_size: -
cdr3_nt: TGTGCCAGCAGCTTAAGTAAGGGAAACGGCTATAGCAATCAGCCCCAGCATTTT
cdr3_aa: CASSLSKGNGYSNQPQHF

j_call: TRBJ1-1
v_call: TRBV18
d_call: -
clone_size: -
cdr3_nt: TGTGCCAGCTCACCAGGGGGGGCTGAAGCTTTCTTT
cdr3_aa: CASSPGGAEAFF

j_call: TRBJ2-7
v_call: TRBV29-1
d_call: -
clone_size: -
cdr3_nt: TGCAGCGTTTACCGTTCCTACGAGCAGTACTTC
cdr3_aa: CSVYRSYEQYF

j_call: TRBJ2-5
v_call: TRBV4-2
d_call: TRBD2
clone_size: -
cdr3_nt: TGTGCCAGCAGCCAACAGCGGGACTCCGCCGGCGAGACCCAGTACTTC
cdr3_aa: CASSQQRDSAGETQYF

j_call: TRBJ1-1
v_call: TRBV11-2
d_call: -
clone_size: once
cdr3_nt: TGTGCCAGCAAGGACATTATGAACACTGAAGCTTTCTTT
cdr3_aa: CASKDIMNTEAFF

j_call: TRBJ2-1
v_call: TRBV7-3
d_call: -
clone_size: -
cdr3_nt: TGTGCCAGCAGCCCTGCCCCCGGAGGTGAGCAGTTCTTC
cdr3_aa: CASSPAPGGEQFF

j_call: TRBJ2-7
v_call: TRBV11-2
d_call: TRBD1
clone_size: few
cdr3_nt: TGTGCCAGCAGCACAAACAGGGGGCGCGGGGAGCAGTACTTC
cdr3_aa: CASSTNRGRGEQYF

j_call: TRBJ2-7
v_call: TRBV18
d_call: TRBD1
clone_size: few
cdr3_nt: TGTGCCAGCTCCCCCCGGGACAGGGAACGCGAGCAGTACTTC
cdr3_aa: CASSPRDREREQYF

j_call: TRBJ2-7
v_call: TRBV9
d_call: -
clone_size: -
cdr3_nt: TGTGCCAGCAGCACGATGTACGAGCAGTACTTC
cdr3_aa: CASSTMYEQYF

j_call: TRBJ2-3
v_call: TRBV5-6
d_call: -
clone_size: -
cdr3_nt: TGTGCCAGCAGCCCGATGGGGAAGGTAGATACGCAGTATTTT
cdr3_aa: CASSPMGKVDTQYF

j_call: TRBJ1-2
v_call: TRBV6-6
d_call: TRBD1
clone_size: once
cdr3_nt: TGTGCCAGCAGTCGAACCACAGGGGGCAAGTTGGATGGCTACACCTTC
cdr3_aa: CASSRTTGGKLDGYTF

j_call: TRBJ1-2
v_call: TRBV29-1
d_call: -
clone_size: -
cdr3_nt: TGCAGCGTTGCATTCCAGGGGTATGGCTACACCTTC
cdr3_aa: CSVAFQGYGYTF

j_call: TRBJ2-1
v_call: TRBV5-4
d_call: TRBD1
clone_size: few
cdr3_nt: TGTGCCAGCAGCTTGGGGACAGGGGCCGGGGGAGAGCAGTTCTTC
cdr3_aa: CASSLGTGAGGEQFF

j_call: TRBJ2-2
v_call: TRBV4-2
d_call: -
clone_size: -
cdr3_nt: TGTGCCAGCAGCCAAGGTCGCGGGTCCGGTCGGGCCGGGGAGCTGTTTTTT
cdr3_aa: CASSQGRGSGRAGELFF

j_call: TRBJ2-2
v_call: TRBV16
d_call: -
clone_size: -
cdr3_nt: TGTGCCAGCAGCCAAGTTGGGGACACCGGGGAGCTGTTTTTT
cdr3_aa: CASSQVGDTGELFF

j_call: TRBJ1-5
v_call: TRBV28
d_call: TRBD1
clone_size: -
cdr3_nt: TGTGCCAGCAGGGATCGGGACAGGGCGAGGAATCAGCCCCAGCATTTT
cdr3_aa: CASRDRDRARNQPQHF

j_call: TRBJ2-5
v_call: TRBV6-1
d_call: -
clone_size: -
cdr3_nt: TGTGCCAGCAGCGCGACAGCTGTGGGGGAGACCCAGTACTTC
cdr3_aa: CASSATAVGETQYF

j_call: TRBJ2-4
v_call: TRBV19
d_call: -
clone_size: -
cdr3_nt: TGTGCCAGTAGTATAGGCGGAAAAAACATTCAGTACTTC
cdr3_aa: CASSIGGKNIQYF

j_call: TRBJ1-2
v_call: TRBV19
d_call: -
clone_size: once
cdr3_nt: TGTGCCAGTACTACACGGACTGACCATTCTAACTATGGCTACACCTTC
cdr3_aa: CASTTRTDHSNYGYTF

j_call: TRBJ1-2
v_call: TRBV9
d_call: TRBD1
clone_size: -
cdr3_nt: TGTGCCAGCAGCGTAGGGCTGGGGACAGACTATGGCTACACCTTC
cdr3_aa: CASSVGLGTDYGYTF

j_call: TRBJ2-7
v_call: TRBV5-4
d_call: -
clone_size: few
cdr3_nt: TGTGCCAGCAGCTTGGGGGACGGACCCTACGAGCAGTACTTC
cdr3_aa: CASSLGDGPYEQYF

j_call: TRBJ1-5
v_call: TRBV28
d_call: -
clone_size: -
cdr3_nt: TGTGCCAGCAGTGGGGGTATGAACAATCAGCCCCAGCATTTT
cdr3_aa: CASSGGMNNQPQHF

j_call: TRBJ1-1
v_call: TRBV29-1
d_call: -
clone_size: -
cdr3_nt: TGCAGCGTTGAAGCGGGAAAAGACAGCATGAACACTGAAGCTTTCTTT
cdr3_aa: CSVEAGKDSMNTEAFF

j_call: TRBJ2-3
v_call: TRBV28
d_call: TRBD2
clone_size: -
cdr3_nt: TGTGCCAGCAGTCCTCCTAGCGGTTTGACAGATACGCAGTATTTT
cdr3_aa: CASSPPSGLTDTQYF

j_call: TRBJ1-2
v_call: TRBV5-4
d_call: -
clone_size: -
cdr3_nt: TGTGCCAGCAGCGCCCGACGGACAATGTATGGCTACACCTTC
cdr3_aa: CASSARRTMYGYTF

j_call: TRBJ2-3
v_call: TRBV7-2
d_call: -
clone_size: -
cdr3_nt: TGTGCCAGCAGCTTAGCGCGAGGAGATACGCAGTATTTT
cdr3_aa: CASSLARGDTQYF

j_call: TRBJ2-1
v_call: TRBV7-3
d_call: TRBD1
clone_size: -
cdr3_nt: TGTGCCAGCAGCCAGACCGGGACAGTTAACTACAATGAGCAGTTCTTC
cdr3_aa: CASSQTGTVNYNEQFF

j_call: TRBJ1-1
v_call: TRBV10-3
d_call: TRBD1
clone_size: few
cdr3_nt: TGTGCCATCAGTGAGCTCGGACAGGGGACTGAAGCTTTCTTT
cdr3_aa: CAISELGQGTEAFF

j_call: TRBJ2-1
v_call: TRBV19
d_call: -
clone_size: -
cdr3_nt: TGTGCCAGTAGTACGGGTGACAATGAGCAGTTCTTC
cdr3_aa: CASSTGDNEQFF

j_call: TRBJ2-3
v_call: TRBV4-1
d_call: -
clone_size: -
cdr3_nt: TGCGCCAGCAGCCAAGTAATGGCCAGAAGTACGGATACGCAGTATTTT
cdr3_aa: CASSQVMARSTDTQYF

j_call: TRBJ2-4
v_call: TRBV6-6
d_call: -
clone_size: -
cdr3_nt: TGTGCCAGCACCCCCGGGGGGCTAGCCAAAAACATTCAGTACTTC
cdr3_aa: CASTPGGLAKNIQYF

j_call: TRBJ2-3
v_call: TRBV7-9
d_call: -
clone_size: -
cdr3_nt: TGTGCCAGCAGCTTATCACAGGGACACACAGATACGCAGTATTTT
cdr3_aa: CASSLSQGHTDTQYF